These 31 T cell receptor beta chains were sequenced from one sample in a study of blood T cell repertoires in COVID-19. Assay: immunoSEQ multiplex PCR; the TCRdb copy retains only in-frame clones and omits some. This sample has 260,000 or so clones, with about 87% found just once. Sequencing was performed on PBMCs or T cells enriched from blood (not recorded which). The receptors were sampled from a middle-aged woman with acute COVID-19.

A single count supports this clone. The rearrangement joins TRBV9 to TRBJ1-2, with 7 bases fitting TRBD1. CDR1 and CDR2 (germline): SGDLS, YYNGEE. Germline trimming cut 4 bases from V and 1 base from J; bases unmatched to any gene: 25. The CDR3 length is 21 residues. Written as DNA, the CDR3 is TGTGCCAGCAGCACACCAACCGGGACAGACTACCCGGAGAACCATAACTATGGCTACACCTTC. Protein sequence: CASSTPTGTDYPENHNYGYTF.

The chain joins TRBV28 to TRBJ2-7, with D tentatively TRBD1 (6 bases). Germline V CDR1 and CDR2: MDHEN, SYDVKM. V was trimmed by 3 bases and J by 6 bases, leaving 12 bases between them. This CDR3 region has 13 residues. In nucleotides, the CDR3 is TGTGCCAGCAGTTTTAACAGGGTGGGCGAGCAGTACTTC. The encoded protein is CASSFNRVGEQYF.

The J gene is TRBJ1-2, the V gene TRBV19; possible D gene TRBD1, 6 bases. V was shortened by 5 bases and J by 8 bases, with 24 bases between the two germline ends. CDR1 and CDR2 (germline): LNHDA, SQIVND (reference sequence). CDR3 length equals 16 residues. This CDR3 reads CASSARPGTSVGGYTF. CDR3 DNA: TGTGCCAGTAGTGCCCGTCCCGGGACAAGCGTGGGAGGCTACACCTTC.

This clone occurred a few times. The genes are TRBV29-1 and TRBJ1-2; D unclear. The V end was cut by 1 base, the J end by 7 bases, with 16 bases between. CDR3 length: 14 amino acids. Germline V gene lookup returns CDR1 SQVTM and CDR2 ANQGSEA. The CDR3 DNA reads TGCAGCGTTGAAGGGGGAGGGAGTAGATTTGGCTACACCTTC. It translates to CSVEGGGSRFGYTF.

V usage is TRBV28 and J usage is TRBJ1-2; possible D gene TRBD1, 6 bases. Trimming cost V 2 bases and J 3 bases, with 13 bases left between them. The germline V gene has CDR1 MDHEN and CDR2 SYDVKM. CDR3 length: 15 amino acids. The CDR3 DNA sequence: TGTGCCAGCAGTTTAAAACAGGGAGGGGACTATGGCTACACCTTC. Protein product: CASSLKQGGDYGYTF.

The table lists this clone with a count of one. The chain recombines TRBV2 with TRBJ1-5; tentative D call: TRBD1 (5 bases). Germline V gene data show CDR1 as SNHLY and CDR2 as FYNNEI. The CDR3 consists of 15 residues. V lost 5 bases, J lost 4 bases, and 15 bases lay in between. DNA for the CDR3: TGTGCCAGCAGTTCCCCAGGGTTCACGAATCAGCCCCAGCATTTT. Amino acids: CASSSPGFTNQPQHF.

The chain uses TRBV10-3 and TRBJ1-2; 9 bases agree with TRBD1. The CDR3 is 17 amino acids. Germline V gene data show CDR1 as ENHRY and CDR2 as SYGVKD. J gave up 1 base and V 6 bases, and 12 bases lay outside the gene matches. The CDR3 DNA sequence: TGTGCCATCAGCCCTGGACAGGGGCCATACTTTAACTATGGCTACACCTTC. As protein: CAISPGQGPYFNYGYTF.

In this sample, this clone turned up once. V usage is TRBV20-1 and J usage is TRBJ1-2; the match to TRBD1 covers 8 bases. V dropped 3 bases and J dropped 0; count of bases not matched to a gene: 9. This CDR3 has 16 residues. The germline V gene has CDR1 DFQATT and CDR2 SNEGSKA (reference sequence). The CDR3 is CSASRPGQASNYGYTF. Here the CDR3 DNA reads TGCAGTGCTAGTCGGCCGGGACAGGCTTCTAACTATGGCTACACCTTC.

Only a few counts were recorded for this clone. The chain employs TRBV5-1 and TRBJ1-1; 7 nucleotides align to TRBD1. The CDR3 contains 14 residues. V lost 0 bases to trimming and J lost 1 base; unmatched junction nucleotides: 0. CDR1 and CDR2 from the germline V gene are SGHRS and YFSETQ. The CDR3 DNA sequence: TGCGCCAGCAGCTTGGGGACAGGGAACACTGAAGCTTTCTTT. Translating gives CASSLGTGNTEAFF. The full variable domain, in which reference TRBV5-1 and TRBJ1-1 provide the parts outside the CDR3, is KAGVTQTPRYLIKTRGQQVTLSCSPISGHRSVSWYQQTPGQGLQFLFEYFSETQRNKGNFPGRFSGRQFSNSRSEMNVSTLELGDSALYLCASSLGTGNTEAFFGQGTRLTVV.

This clone appeared a single time. The genes are TRBV7-8 and TRBJ2-7; D is undetermined. Trimming left V 5 bases short and J 10 bases short, with 12 bases between. This CDR3 spans 11 amino acids. CDR1 and CDR2 from the germline V gene are SGHVS and FQNEAQ. The CDR3 DNA reads TGTGCCAGCAGCCCCGCTGATCTACAGTACTTC. Protein: CASSPADLQYF.

CDR3 amino acids: CASSEWTGNYGYTF. The CDR3, as DNA: TGTGCCAGCAGCGAATGGACAGGCAACTATGGCTACACCTTC. This chain joins TRBV28 and TRBJ1-2, with 7 bases aligning to TRBD1. The CDR3 has 14 residues. The ends lost 6 bases at V and 2 bases at J; junction bases unmatched: 6. Per germline, CDR1 MDHEN and CDR2 SYDVKM.

This clone came up a few times. This CDR3 is CASSYSYRDQPQHF. DNA for the CDR3: TGTGCCAGCAGTTACTCGTACCGAGATCAGCCCCAGCATTTT. The V gene is TRBV6-5, the J gene TRBJ1-5; no definite D call. With 0 bases removed from V and 5 bases from J, the gap between germline ends came to 8 bases. CDR1 and CDR2 (germline): MNHEY, SVGAGI. The CDR3 runs to 14 residues.

The chain couples TRBV2 to TRBJ2-5, with a tentative D call TRBD2 (6 bases). CDR1 and CDR2 (germline): SNHLY, FYNNEI. CDR3 length: 13 residues. Between the trimmed V and J ends, which lost 6 bases and 5 bases, there was a span of 13 bases. In DNA form, the CDR3 reads TGTGCCAGCAGGATACTGGAGGGGGAGACCCAGTACTTC. This gives the protein CASRILEGETQYF. Full variable domain (outside the CDR3, taken from reference TRBV2 and TRBJ2-5): EPEVTQTPSHQVTQMGQEVILRCVPISNHLYFYWYRQILGQKVEFLVSFYNNEISEKSEIFDDQFSVERPDGSNFTLKIRSTKLEDSAMYFCASRILEGETQYFGPGTRLLVL.

This sequence joins TRBV7-9 and TRBJ1-1; possibly TRBD1 for D (6 bases). Germline loops: CDR1 SEHNR, CDR2 FQNEAQ (reference sequence). Trimming removed 5 bases from V and 6 bases from J, with 19 bases in between. The CDR3 contains 15 residues. The CDR3 coding sequence is TGTGCCAGCAGCCCTACGACAGGAGGACCACCTGAAGCTTTCTTT. As protein: CASSPTTGGPPEAFF.

The J gene is TRBJ1-5, the V gene TRBV19; D unclear. In germline, CDR1 is LNHDA, CDR2 SQIVND (reference sequence). The V end was cut by 0 bases, the J end by 9 bases, with 9 bases between. This CDR3 region has 13 residues. The CDR3 DNA reads TGTGCCAGTAGTATAGATCTCGAGAGGCCCCAGCATTTT. Its translation is CASSIDLERPQHF.

The genes are TRBV3-1 (or the pseudogene TRBV3-2) and TRBJ1-5; D remains ambiguous. The CDR3 covers 14 residues. V lost 3 bases to trimming and J lost 1 base, with 7 bases between them. Germline V gene data show CDR1 as LGHDT and CDR2 as YNNKEL (reference sequence). The CDR3 DNA reads TGTGCCAGCAGCCAGGGCGGGAGCAATCAGCCCCAGCATTTT. It encodes CASSQGGSNQPQHF.

This clone was counted only a few times. This chain connects TRBV28 to TRBJ1-5; D gene unclear. V was pared by 5 bases and J by 4 bases, with 9 bases between. This CDR3 contains 13 residues. Germline lookup yields CDR1 MDHEN and CDR2 SYDVKM. The CDR3 coding sequence is TGTGCCAGCAGTCCCGGACTGAATCAGCCCCAGCATTTT. Residues: CASSPGLNQPQHF.

This chain connects TRBV7-9 to TRBJ1-4; D gene ambiguous. Germline CDR1 SEHNR, CDR2 FQNEAQ (reference sequence). V was shortened by 1 base and J by 0 bases, with 6 bases between the two germline ends. This CDR3 has 15 residues. DNA for the CDR3: TGTGCCAGCAGCTTAGGGCCAGCAACTAATGAAAAACTGTTTTTT. Its protein is CASSLGPATNEKLFF.

The V gene is TRBV4-1, the J gene TRBJ2-7, with D maybe TRBD2 (6 bases). V lost 4 bases to trimming and J lost 2 bases, with 12 bases between them. Germline V gene sequence: CDR1 MGHRA, CDR2 YSYEKL. CDR3 length: 14 residues. The CDR3 is CASSPAGITYEQYF. CDR3 in DNA: TGCGCCAGCAGCCCCGCGGGGATTACCTACGAGCAGTACTTC.

This chain connects TRBV29-1 to TRBJ2-7; TRBD2 matches at 10 bases. Trimming at V came to 6 bases and at J to 4 bases, leaving 3 bases not matched to a gene. The CDR3 length is 12 residues. Germline CDR1 is SQVTM and CDR2 is ANQGSEA. CDR3 sequence reads: CSVLAGRYEQYF. The CDR3 DNA follows: TGCAGCGTACTAGCGGGACGGTACGAGCAGTACTTC.

V usage is TRBV7-3 and J usage is TRBJ2-1, with D perhaps TRBD1 (6 bases). Germline CDR1 is SGHTA and CDR2 is FQGTGA. The CDR3 spans 15 residues. Trimming removed 6 bases at V and 5 bases at J, with 17 bases between. CDR3 nucleotide sequence: TGTGCCAGCAGTCAAAGTGGGACAACGCACAATGAGCAGTTCTTC. Protein product: CASSQSGTTHNEQFF.

V gene TRBV15 combines with J gene TRBJ2-5, with D tentatively TRBD2 (6 bases). The CDR3 is 11 residues long. CDR1 LNHNV and CDR2 YYDKDF come from the germline V gene (reference sequence). Trimming stripped 11 bases from V and 5 bases from J, with 12 bases between. The chain's CDR3 is CAAGGPETQYF. In nucleotides, the CDR3 is TGTGCCGCCGGAGGGCCCGAGACCCAGTACTTC.

The rearrangement joins TRBV7-9 to TRBJ2-6; D gene ambiguous. With 2 bases removed from V and 2 bases from J, the gap between germline ends came to 4 bases. The V gene's germline CDR1 is SEHNR and CDR2 FQNEAQ (reference sequence). This CDR3 is built from 14 residues. The CDR3 protein is CASSLPAGANVLTF. CDR3 DNA sequence: TGTGCCAGCAGCTTACCCGCTGGGGCCAACGTCCTGACTTTC.

As regards this clone: The same CDR3 is also encoded by other DNA sequences in this sample. The chain combines TRBV7-2 with TRBJ2-7, with 7 bases identical to TRBD2. The CDR3 sequence is 16 residues long. Germline CDR1 is SGHTA and CDR2 is FQGNSA. The V segment lost 1 base and the J segment 0 bases; nucleotides outside the gene matches: 6. CDR3: CASSLVGGGSSYEQYV. The CDR3 DNA reads TGTGCCAGCAGCTTAGTTGGGGGGGGGAGCTCCTACGAGCAGTACGTC.

The chain employs TRBV9 and TRBJ2-3; D is perhaps TRBD2 (5 bases). The CDR3 is 16 amino acids. V shed 0 bases and J shed 0 bases, with 11 bases lying between them. Germline assignment: CDR1 SGDLS and CDR2 YYNGEE. CDR3 DNA sequence: TGTGCCAGCAGCGTAGCTACGGGGTTTAGCACAGATACGCAGTATTTT. Encoded protein: CASSVATGFSTDTQYF.

The rearrangement links TRBV21-1 to TRBJ2-1; the D call of TRBD2 is as the table states it, not checked on the DNA. TRBV21-1 is tagged as a pseudogene. The CDR3 consists of 19 residues. CDR3 in amino acids: CASSPLDGRARYLYNEQFF. The CDR3 nucleotides read TGTGCCAGCAGCCCTCTCGACGGGAGGGCCCGATACCTTTACAATGAGCAGTTCTTC.

This chain connects TRBV2 to TRBJ1-5; 8 nucleotides align to TRBD1. Trimming removed 0 bases from V and 3 bases from J; junction bases left unmatched: 10. Germline assignment: CDR1 SNHLY and CDR2 FYNNEI. The CDR3 contains 18 residues. The DNA for the CDR3 is TGTGCCAGCAGTGAAGCATCCTTACTCAGGGGGCTCAATCAGCCCCAGCATTTT. Amino acids: CASSEASLLRGLNQPQHF.

This chain uses TRBV18 with TRBJ2-7, with TRBD1 identical over 7 bases. The length of the CDR3 is 13 residues. Trimming cost V 5 bases and J 7 bases; bases outside gene matches: 8. Germline V gives CDR1 KGHSH, CDR2 LQKENI. CDR3 amino acids: CASSEGAPGEQYV. The CDR3 nucleotides read TGTGCCAGCTCAGAGGGGGCGCCGGGGGAGCAGTACGTC.

The CDR3 DNA reads TGTGCCAGCAGCCAAGATCTTGGGACAGGGGGCGCTTTGGGTGGCTACACCTTC. It yields the protein CASSQDLGTGGALGGYTF. This chain joins TRBV3-1 (or the pseudogene TRBV3-2) and TRBJ1-2, with 12 nucleotides matching TRBD1. This CDR3 region has 18 residues. After removal of 0 bases from V and 7 bases from J, the junction contained 12 bases not matched to a gene. Germline CDR1 is LGHDT and CDR2 is YNNKEL (reference sequence).

In DNA, the CDR3 is TGTGCCAGCAGTGAAGGGCCGCCTAGCGGGGCCTACGAGCAGTACTTC. This translates into CASSEGPPSGAYEQYF. The chain joins TRBV2 to TRBJ2-7; 9 bases are shared with TRBD2. Per the germline V gene, CDR1 is SNHLY and CDR2 is FYNNEI. The V and J ends lost 1 base and 2 bases, in that order; junction bases with no gene match: 6. The CDR3 has 16 amino acids.

The chain has TRBV18 and TRBJ1-1; 7 positions agree with TRBD1. J was trimmed by 7 bases and V by 5 bases; bases with no gene match: 13. Germline CDR1 reads KGHSH; CDR2 reads LQKENI. This CDR3 region has 15 residues. Written as DNA, the CDR3 is TGTGCCAGCTCATCGGGACAGTCTGGGGGTGGTGAAGCTTTCTTT. Its translation: CASSSGQSGGGEAFF.